Presented here are 2 T cell receptor beta chains from one specimen sequenced in a study of OX40 agonist ivuxolimab in advanced cancers. Sequencing used immunoSEQ multiplex PCR; TCRdb keeps in-frame clones, though not all of them. Here the sample spans 90,000 or so clones, roughly 90% being singletons. The source was CD4+ or CD8+ T cells sorted from blood, collected in a trial of the OX40 agonist ivuxolimab. These receptor sequences come from an adult with an advanced solid tumor such as melanoma, head and neck, liver or kidney cancer.

The chain recombines TRBV11-2 with TRBJ2-1; D may match TRBD1 or TRBD2 (5 bases each). This CDR3 has 13 amino acids. Deletions cut 4 bases from V and 5 bases from J, with 9 bases between. Germline-derived CDR1 and CDR2 are SGHAT and FQNNGV. CDR3 region: CASSSGTDNEQFF. The CDR3 DNA reads as TGTGCCAGCAGCTCCGGGACGGACAATGAGCAGTTCTTC.

The chain's CDR3 is CASTLNTEAFF. In nucleotides, the CDR3 is TGTGCCAGCACCTTAAACACTGAAGCTTTCTTT. This sequence joins TRBV6-6 and TRBJ1-1; D not resolved. Germline CDR1 and CDR2: MNHNY and SVGAGI (reference sequence). The CDR3 is 11 residues long. The V and J ends lost 7 bases and 2 bases respectively, with 5 bases between them.